This TCR beta chain was captured by sequencing in a study of T cells in Graves' hyperthyroidism and ophthalmopathy. This clonotype was counted at least ten times. CDR3 length: 16 amino acids. CDR1 is MNHNS, CDR2 SASEGT, per germline. J gave up 6 bases and V 6 bases, and 13 bases lay outside the gene matches. From RNA transcripts, TCR beta CDR3 regions were amplified. First-round RT-PCR with HTBI primers amplified the TCR CDR3 region. Each CDR3 protein is one row after TCRdb ran MiXCR on the multiplex PCR reads. Among 500,000 to 550,000 distinct CDR3 sequences listed, around 21% were seen once. For Graves' hyperthyroidism to be stable, ophthalmopathy could not progress within 18 months. Fresh peripheral blood, approximately 9.1 ml, was the source of the PBMCs.

The source of this sequence is a young man with Graves' hyperthyroidism. Sequenced input: blood. The rearrangement links TRBV6-1 to TRBJ1-5; TRBD1 matches 8 bases. The CDR3 DNA reads TGTGCCAGCAGCCTCCTTCCAGGGGGCGCGAGTCAGCCCCAGCATTTT. The encoded protein is CASSLLPGGASQPQHF.